The following is a T cell receptor beta chain sequence with its context. This entry belongs to a study of blood T cell repertoires in COVID-19. Study at large: COVID-19 samples, acute and convalescent, were from the United States, Italy and Spain.

The V segment lost 4 bases and the J segment 3 bases; nucleotides outside the gene matches: 1. The germline V gene encodes CDR1 KGHSH and CDR2 LQKENI. The CDR3 extends over 14 amino acids. TCRdb's table, derived via immunoSEQ multiplex PCR, lists solely in-frame clones and lacks some. The sample lists 70,000 to 95,000 clones; about 80% were seen once. The clonotype was recovered from a human donor in a cohort sampled during active COVID-19. The specimen sequenced was peripheral blood. V usage is TRBV18 and J usage is TRBJ1-1; 11 nucleotides agree with TRBD1. The CDR3 region has the DNA TGTGCCAGCTCACGGGACAGGGGGGACACTGAAGCTTTCTTT. It is translated as CASSRDRGDTEAFF.